What follows are 23 T cell receptor beta chains derived from one specimen sequenced in a study of blood T cell repertoires in COVID-19. This table comes from immunoSEQ multiplex PCR, and its TCRdb copy is limited to in-frame clones, with some not included. This sample has around 300,000 clones, with about 82% found just once. The sample comprised peripheral blood. The receptors originated from a human donor in a cohort sampled during active COVID-19.

This chain links TRBV3-1 (or the pseudogene TRBV3-2) with TRBJ1-2, with unresolved D. V lost 0 bases and J lost 7, with 12 bases in between. Germline CDR1 is LGHDT and CDR2 is YNNKEL (reference sequence). The CDR3 spans 14 residues. The CDR3: CASSQDQGGSGYTF. CDR3 DNA sequence: TGTGCCAGCAGCCAAGATCAAGGCGGAAGTGGCTACACCTTC.

This clone was recorded at least ten times. The chain couples TRBV27 to TRBJ2-7; possible D gene TRBD2, 6 bases. Germline V gene sequence: CDR1 MNHEY, CDR2 SMNVEV (reference sequence). V gave up 6 bases and J gave up 3 bases, with 9 bases separating them. The CDR3 loop spans 12 amino acids. In nucleotides, the CDR3 is TGTGCCAGCAGCCGGGACTTCTACGAGCAGTACTTC. Residues: CASSRDFYEQYF.

This chain connects TRBV5-5 to TRBJ2-3; 8 positions agree with TRBD2. The CDR3 covers 16 residues. The germline gives CDR1 SGHKS, CDR2 YYEKEE (reference sequence). V was pared by 0 bases and J by 0 bases, with 3 bases of the junction left unmatched. CDR3 in amino acids: CASSLVSGVSTDTQYF. The DNA of the CDR3 is TGTGCCAGCAGCTTGGTTAGCGGGGTTAGCACAGATACGCAGTATTTT.

The chain combines TRBV7-3 with TRBJ1-1; D gene ambiguous. The CDR3 totals 15 residues. CDR1 SGHTA and CDR2 FQGTGA come from the germline V gene. Trimming pared 1 base from V and 4 bases from J, leaving 13 bases between. CDR3 sequence reads: CASSLRGFGFTEAFF. In nucleotides, the CDR3 is TGTGCCAGCAGCTTAAGAGGGTTTGGTTTCACTGAAGCTTTCTTT.

The chain employs TRBV7-9 and TRBJ1-1; possible D gene TRBD1, 6 bases. V dropped 4 bases and J dropped 5 bases, with 14 bases sitting between them. Germline CDR1 is SEHNR and CDR2 is FQNEAQ (reference sequence). CDR3 length: 14 residues. The CDR3 loop reads CASSWEKQGTEAFF. CDR3 coding DNA: TGTGCCAGCAGCTGGGAGAAGCAGGGGACTGAAGCTTTCTTT.

This sequence joins TRBV4-1 and TRBJ1-5; TRBD1 might be the D (5 bases). Germline values: CDR1 MGHRA, CDR2 YSYEKL. V lost 3 bases, J lost 7 bases, and 16 bases lay in between. The CDR3 has 15 residues. The CDR3 region has the DNA TGCGCCAGCAGCCAGGTTCAGGGTATCAGCCAGCCCCAGCATTTT. Translating it yields CASSQVQGISQPQHF.

The chain recombines TRBV6-5 with TRBJ1-1, with D possibly TRBD1 on 6 matching bases. From germline, CDR1 is MNHEY and CDR2 SVGAGI. The V and J ends lost 7 bases and 0 bases respectively, with 15 bases between them. The CDR3 is 15 amino acids. In nucleotides, the CDR3 is TGTGCCAGCACCCGGGACATTATCATGAACACTGAAGCTTTCTTT. Protein sequence: CASTRDIIMNTEAFF.

This sequence joins TRBV7-9 and TRBJ1-1; 7 bases are a match to TRBD1. V trimming: 2 bases; J trimming: 6 bases; junction bases outside the gene matches: 3. CDR1 and CDR2 (germline): SEHNR, FQNEAQ (reference sequence). The CDR3 length is 13 residues. The CDR3 DNA follows: TGTGCCAGCAGCTTATTTCAGGGGGCTGAAGCTTTCTTT. This codes for CASSLFQGAEAFF.

Comments on this clone: The DNA is omitted, as the CDR3 cannot be located on it reliably, and the CDR3 follows TCRdb's listing. The V call is TRBV6-5, the J call TRBJ2-2; the listed D gene, TRBD2, was not tested against the DNA. Including both end residues, the CDR3 is 11 amino acids long. Per the germline V gene, CDR1 is MNHEY and CDR2 is SVGAGI. The CDR3 spells CASSSSGELFF.

Of note for this clone: The sample has other DNA sequences that encode this CDR3 too. The chain links TRBV6-5 to TRBJ2-7, with D maybe TRBD2 (7 bases). CDR1 MNHEY and CDR2 SVGAGI come from the germline V gene. V lost 0 bases and J 2 bases, leaving 11 bases between the germline ends. The length of the CDR3 is 15 residues. CDR3: CASSYSTGGAYEQYF. DNA for the CDR3: TGTGCCAGCAGTTACTCGACGGGGGGCGCCTACGAGCAGTACTTC.

The V and J genes are TRBV27 and TRBJ1-5; 10 bases are a match to TRBD1. The CDR3 runs 17 residues. CDR1 MNHEY and CDR2 SMNVEV come from the germline V gene (reference sequence). V was pared by 6 bases and J by 1 base, with 9 bases of the junction left unmatched. The CDR3 loop is CASRRGTGVGSNQPQHF. In nucleotides, the CDR3 is TGTGCCAGCAGACGAGGGACAGGGGTTGGAAGCAATCAGCCCCAGCATTTT.

V gene TRBV5-1 combines with J gene TRBJ2-1; TRBD2 is a possible D gene (7 bases). V was cut by 0 bases and J by 5 bases, with 15 bases left in between. Germline CDR1 SGHRS, CDR2 YFSETQ. This CDR3 has 16 residues. The CDR3 loop is CASSLENGGPDNEQFF. The CDR3 DNA follows: TGCGCCAGCAGCTTGGAGAACGGGGGGCCCGACAATGAGCAGTTCTTC.

The chain couples TRBV30 to TRBJ1-5; no reliable D call. The V and J ends lost 3 bases and 5 bases respectively, with 14 bases between them. The CDR3 is made up of 14 amino acids. CDR1 is GTSNPN and CDR2 is SVGIG in the germline V gene (reference sequence). CDR3 protein: CAWRGRESHQPQHF. CDR3 nucleotide sequence: TGTGCCTGGAGGGGTCGGGAGTCCCATCAGCCCCAGCATTTT.

This chain uses TRBV2 with TRBJ2-7; 9 bases map to TRBD1. J was trimmed by 2 bases and V by 2 bases; bases with no gene match: 10. Germline assignment: CDR1 SNHLY and CDR2 FYNNEI. There are 17 residues in the CDR3. CDR3 protein: CASSERFGGTGTYEQYF. The CDR3 nucleotides read TGTGCCAGCAGTGAACGGTTTGGAGGGACAGGGACCTACGAGCAGTACTTC.

The J gene is TRBJ1-1, the V gene TRBV5-6; 7 nucleotides match TRBD1. The ends lost 0 bases at V and 2 bases at J; junction bases unmatched: 10. The CDR3 is made up of 17 amino acids. Germline V lookup: CDR1 SGHDT, CDR2 YYEEEE. The CDR3 DNA reads as TGTGCCAGCAGCTTGGGTGCAGGGGGAAACCTTAACACTGAAGCTTTCTTT. Its translation: CASSLGAGGNLNTEAFF.

This chain connects TRBV19 to TRBJ1-5, with D uncertain. The CDR3 extends over 11 amino acids. Per germline, CDR1 LNHDA and CDR2 SQIVND (reference sequence). Trimming took 1 base from V and 11 from J, leaving 6 bases between them. CDR3 sequence reads: CASSIGAAQHF. CDR3 nucleotides: TGTGCCAGTAGTATAGGGGCAGCCCAGCATTTT. The full variable domain, with the rest looked up from reference TRBV19 and TRBJ1-5, is DGGITQSPKYLFRKEGQNVTLSCEQNLNHDAMYWYRQDPGQGLRLIYYSQIVNDFQKGDIAEGYSVSREKKESFPLTVTSAQKNPTAFYLCASSIGAAQHFGDGTRLSIL.

This clone was counted a single time. J is TRBJ1-1 and V is TRBV5-4, with D possibly TRBD1 on 6 matching bases. The V gene lost 1 base and the J gene lost 1 base, with 11 bases spanning the gap. The CDR3 length is 15 residues. Germline-derived CDR1 and CDR2 are SGHNT and YYREEE (reference sequence). CDR3 nucleotide sequence: TGTGCCAGCAGCTTGCGCGGGGGGCCGAACACTGAAGCTTTCTTT. Translated: CASSLRGGPNTEAFF.

This sequence joins TRBV9 and TRBJ2-3; TRBD1 might be the D (6 bases). V gave up 2 bases and J gave up 2 bases, with 9 bases separating them. The CDR3 extends over 14 amino acids. Germline-derived CDR1 and CDR2 are SGDLS and YYNGEE. CDR3 sequence reads: CASSVRGITDTQYF. CDR3 bases: TGTGCCAGCAGCGTGAGGGGGATCACAGATACGCAGTATTTT.

The J gene is TRBJ2-2, the V gene TRBV2; possibly TRBD2 for D (5 bases). V gave up 6 bases and J gave up 1 base, with 9 bases separating them. Germline loops: CDR1 SNHLY, CDR2 FYNNEI. The CDR3 loop spans 14 amino acids. Here the CDR3 reads CASRVGVNTGELFF. In nucleotides, the CDR3 is TGTGCCAGCAGGGTGGGAGTGAACACCGGGGAGCTGTTTTTT. The whole variable domain, remainder taken from reference TRBV2 and TRBJ2-2, is EPEVTQTPSHQVTQMGQEVILRCVPISNHLYFYWYRQILGQKVEFLVSFYNNEISEKSEIFDDQFSVERPDGSNFTLKIRSTKLEDSAMYFCASRVGVNTGELFFGEGSRLTVL.

The V gene is TRBV11-1, the J gene TRBJ2-4; TRBD2 matches at 12 bases. V gave up 5 bases and J gave up 0 bases; unmatched junction bases: 2. Per the germline V gene, CDR1 is SGHAT and CDR2 is FQDESV (reference sequence). This CDR3 region has 16 residues. In DNA, the CDR3 is TGTGCCAGCAGCCGGACTAGCGGGGTAGCCAAAAACATTCAGTACTTC. It specifies CASSRTSGVAKNIQYF. Using reference TRBV11-1 and TRBJ2-4 for the parts outside the CDR3, the full variable domain is EAEVAQSPRYKITEKSQAVAFWCDPISGHATLYWYRQILGQGPELLVQFQDESVVDDSQLPKDRFSAERLKGVDSTLKIQPAELGDSAMYLCASSRTSGVAKNIQYFGAGTRLSVL.

V is TRBV2 and J is TRBJ1-1; D is uncertain. The germline V and J ends were trimmed by 6 bases and 1 base, with 12 bases remaining between them. The CDR3 contains 14 residues. Germline-derived CDR1 and CDR2 are SNHLY and FYNNEI. For the CDR3, the DNA is TGTGCCAGCAGCCCCGGGTTTGAGAACACTGAAGCTTTCTTT. It yields the protein CASSPGFENTEAFF. The whole variable domain, remainder taken from reference TRBV2 and TRBJ1-1, is EPEVTQTPSHQVTQMGQEVILRCVPISNHLYFYWYRQILGQKVEFLVSFYNNEISEKSEIFDDQFSVERPDGSNFTLKIRSTKLEDSAMYFCASSPGFENTEAFFGQGTRLTVV.

The CDR3, as DNA: TGTGCCAGCAGTGAATCGGGGACAGAATCTGAAGCTTTCTTT. This encodes CASSESGTESEAFF. This chain connects TRBV2 to TRBJ1-1; TRBD1 matches 7 bases. The CDR3 has 14 amino acids. Trimming removed 2 bases from V and 6 bases from J; junction bases left unmatched: 6. From germline, CDR1 is SNHLY and CDR2 FYNNEI.

The chain employs TRBV27 and TRBJ2-7; 8 positions agree with TRBD2. There are 13 residues in the CDR3. Germline assignment: CDR1 MNHEY and CDR2 SMNVEV (reference sequence). V lost 5 bases to trimming and J lost 1 base; unmatched junction nucleotides: 1. The chain's CDR3 is CASSTGGSYEQYF. As DNA, the CDR3 is TGTGCCAGCAGTACGGGGGGGTCCTACGAGCAGTACTTC.